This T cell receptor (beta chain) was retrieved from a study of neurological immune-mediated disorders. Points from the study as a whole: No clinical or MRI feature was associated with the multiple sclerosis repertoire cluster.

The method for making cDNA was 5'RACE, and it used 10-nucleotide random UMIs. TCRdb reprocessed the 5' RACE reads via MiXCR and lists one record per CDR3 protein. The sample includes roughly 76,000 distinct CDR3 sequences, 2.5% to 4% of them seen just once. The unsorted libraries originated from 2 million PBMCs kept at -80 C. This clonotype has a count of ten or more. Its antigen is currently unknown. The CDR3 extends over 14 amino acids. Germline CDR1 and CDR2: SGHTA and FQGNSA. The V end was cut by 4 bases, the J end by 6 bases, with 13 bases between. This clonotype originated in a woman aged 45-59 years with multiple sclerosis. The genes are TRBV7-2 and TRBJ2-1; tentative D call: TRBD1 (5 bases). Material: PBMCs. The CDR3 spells CASSSRQGTNEQFF. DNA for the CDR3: TGTGCCAGCAGCTCCCGCCAGGGAACCAATGAGCAGTTCTTC. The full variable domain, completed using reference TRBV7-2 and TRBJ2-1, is GAGVSQSPSNKVTEKGKDVELRCDPISGHTALYWYRQSLGQGLEFLIYFQGNSAPDKSGLPSDRFSAERTGGSVSTLTIQRTQQEDSAVYLCASSSRQGTNEQFFGPGTRLTVL.